This is a list of T cell receptor beta chains from one sample in a study of regulatory and conventional T cells in breast cancer. TCRdb recomputed calls from the PCR reads with MiXCR, one row per CDR3 protein. The sample lists 9,500 to 13,000 distinct CDR3 sequences; about a third were seen once. Sequencing was done on a sample of conventional T cells from blood. These receptors were obtained from a male donor in good health. Each CDR3 is given with its conserved first and last residue. The order of the fields is V gene, clone size, J gene, D gene, CDR3 DNA, CDR3 protein. D genes are given only for firm matches. Where a row states a size, it is once, few, many or the class of an expanded clone; other rows omit it.

TRBV12-3/TRBV12-4,-,TRBJ1-1,-,TGTGCCAGCGGTCCTGAACCGACTGAAGCTTTCTTT,CASGPEPTEAFF
TRBV2,-,TRBJ1-6,-,TGTGCCAGCAGTGAAATTTCACCCCTCCACTTT,CASSEISPLHF
TRBV5-1,-,TRBJ2-4,-,TGCGCCAGCAGCTTGGGACAGGTACAACTAGCCAAAAACATTCAGTACTTC,CASSLGQVQLAKNIQYF
TRBV25-1,once,TRBJ1-1,-,TGTGCCAGCAGTGCTCCGCAGGGGAACACTGAAGCTTTCTTT,CASSAPQGNTEAFF
TRBV4-3,few,TRBJ1-5,TRBD1,TGCGCCAGCAGCCAAGACGGGCAGGGGGAATTAAGTCAGCCCCAGCATTTT,CASSQDGQGELSQPQHF
TRBV12-3/TRBV12-4,-,TRBJ1-2,-,TGTGCCAGCAGTTTACGGACAAGCTATGGCTACACCTTC,CASSLRTSYGYTF
TRBV6-1,few,TRBJ2-1,-,TGTGCCAGCAGTGACCGGGAGCAGTTCTTC,CASSDREQFF
TRBV7-2,-,TRBJ2-4,-,TGTGCCAGCAGCCAAGTGACAGGAAAAAACATTCAGTACTTC,CASSQVTGKNIQYF
TRBV20-1,-,TRBJ2-3,-,TGCTGTGCTTCGGGGCCGGGAGATACGCAGTATTTT,CCASGPGDTQYF
TRBV12-5,-,TRBJ2-2,TRBD1,TGTGCTAGTGGTCTGCAGGGGGCCCCTAACACCGGGGAGCTGTTTTTT,CASGLQGAPNTGELFF
TRBV7-9,once,TRBJ2-1,-,TGTGCCAGCAGCTTAAGGCTGCCGAGGAATGAGCAGTTCTTC,CASSLRLPRNEQFF
TRBV20-1,few,TRBJ1-3,TRBD1,TGCAGTGCTCAGACAGGGAACTCTGGAAACACCATATATTTT,CSAQTGNSGNTIYF
TRBV6-2/TRBV6-3,medium-sized,TRBJ1-5,TRBD1,TGTGCCAGCAGTTACTTGAAAATAGGAACAGGGGGCAATCAGCCCCAGCATTTT,CASSYLKIGTGGNQPQHF
TRBV11-2,-,TRBJ1-6,-,TGTGCCAGCAGCTTAGAACTCAGCTATCGTAATTCACCCCTCCACTTT,CASSLELSYRNSPLHF
TRBV14,-,TRBJ2-5,TRBD1,TGTGCCAGCAGCGGCCCCGGGACAGCTAAAGAGACCCAGTACTTC,CASSGPGTAKETQYF
TRBV20-1,-,TRBJ1-5,-,TGCAGTGCTAGTGTGCCCGGGGAGAGCAATCAGCCCCAGCATTTT,CSASVPGESNQPQHF
TRBV5-1,many,TRBJ2-7,TRBD2,TGCGCCAGCAGCTGGGGACTAGCGGGGTCCTACGAGCAGTACTTC,CASSWGLAGSYEQYF
TRBV20-1,few,TRBJ2-1,-,TGCAGTGCTCCTCCTGGGGGGGCCTCCTACAATGAGCAGTTCTTC,CSAPPGGASYNEQFF
TRBV30,-,TRBJ2-5,-,TGTGCCTGGAGTCCAGGAGGAGAGACCCAGTACTTC,CAWSPGGETQYF
TRBV12-3/TRBV12-4,-,TRBJ1-3,-,TGTGCCAGCAGCCGAAACACCATATATTTT,CASSRNTIYF
TRBV20-1,-,TRBJ2-1,TRBD2,TGCAGTGCACCGATTCCGTCGACTAGCGGGGGCCCCAGCTCCTACAATGAGCAGTTCTTC,CSAPIPSTSGGPSSYNEQFF
TRBV7-2,-,TRBJ2-3,TRBD2,TGTGCCAGCAGCTCGACTAGCGGGGGCTACACAGATACGCAGTATTTT,CASSSTSGGYTDTQYF
TRBV27,few,TRBJ1-2,TRBD1,TGTGCCAGCAGTTTTGGGTTGGGCAGGGGGCTAGGTGGCTACACCTTC,CASSFGLGRGLGGYTF
TRBV27,-,TRBJ2-7,TRBD2,TGTGCCAGCAGTTTAATCGGGACTAGCGGTAACTACGAGCAGTACTTC,CASSLIGTSGNYEQYF
TRBV9,large,TRBJ2-1,-,TGTGCCAGCACCCTTGGGCGGGGAACCTACAATGAGCAGTTCTTC,CASTLGRGTYNEQFF
TRBV2,medium-sized,TRBJ2-2,-,TGTGCCAGCAGCTTATTAGGCGGGGAGCTGTTTTTT,CASSLLGGELFF
TRBV4-1,-,TRBJ1-1,-,TGCGCCAGCAGCCAAGAAGACAGAAACACTGAAGCTTTCTTT,CASSQEDRNTEAFF
TRBV7-2,-,TRBJ1-3,-,TGTGCCAGCAGCCGTGACATCTCTGGAAACACCATATATTTT,CASSRDISGNTIYF
TRBV5-1,-,TRBJ2-7,-,TGCGCCAGCAGCTTGGATAGGGGGTACGAGCAGTACTTC,CASSLDRGYEQYF
TRBV20-1,-,TRBJ2-2,-,TGCAGTGCAGCGACAGGGAGGGACACCGGGGAGCTGTTTTTT,CSAATGRDTGELFF
TRBV5-6,-,TRBJ1-1,-,TGTGCCAGCAGCTCAAACCAGCGACGCTCTTACTCGGCTTTCTTT,CASSSNQRRSYSAFF
TRBV7-2,medium-sized,TRBJ2-1,TRBD2,TGTGCCAGCAGCTCCGGACTAGCGGGGGGAGGTGAGCAGTTCTTC,CASSSGLAGGGEQFF
TRBV12-3/TRBV12-4,-,TRBJ1-1,-,TGTGCCAGCAGTTTGGGAGGCCCAGGAGGACCGAACACTGAAGCTTTCTTT,CASSLGGPGGPNTEAFF
TRBV29-1,medium-sized,TRBJ2-3,-,TGCAGCGTTGCCTTAGGCGCGGATACGCAGTATTTT,CSVALGADTQYF
TRBV24-1,-,TRBJ2-1,-,TGTGCCACCAGTGACCCAACCGGCCTCTACAAGGAGCAGTTCTTC,CATSDPTGLYKEQFF
TRBV6-6,-,TRBJ1-4,-,TGTGCCAGCAGTCCCCGGGATGAAAAACTGTTTTTT,CASSPRDEKLFF
TRBV7-9,-,TRBJ2-1,-,TGTGCCAGCAGCCCAGGGGGAGGGGCCCCTTCCTACAATGAGCAGTTCTTC,CASSPGGGAPSYNEQFF
TRBV20-1,few,TRBJ2-1,TRBD1,TGCAGTGCTAGACCGGACAGGGTGGTCGATGAGCAGTTCTTC,CSARPDRVVDEQFF
TRBV29-1,-,TRBJ1-4,-,TGCAGCGCCTCGACAGGATCTAATGAAAAACTGTTTTTT,CSASTGSNEKLFF
TRBV12-3/TRBV12-4,large,TRBJ1-6,TRBD1,TGTGCCAGCAGTTTTCCTCAAACGGGACAGAGGGATTCACCCCTCCACTTT,CASSFPQTGQRDSPLHF
TRBV12-3/TRBV12-4,-,TRBJ2-1,TRBD2,TGTGCCAGCATCCCGACTAGCGGGTACAATGAGCAGTTCTTC,CASIPTSGYNEQFF
TRBV28,medium-sized,TRBJ2-5,-,TGTGCCAGCAGTTTAGGCCGACTGTACCAAGAGACCCAGTACTTC,CASSLGRLYQETQYF
TRBV27,-,TRBJ2-2,TRBD1,TGTGCCAGCAGTTTAAAAGGGGGCGCCGGGGAGCTGTTTTTT,CASSLKGGAGELFF
TRBV6-5,-,TRBJ1-1,-,TGTGCCAGCAGTACCGTGACAGCGAACACTGAAGCTTTCTTT,CASSTVTANTEAFF
TRBV7-2,-,TRBJ2-1,TRBD1,TGTGCCAGCAGCTCCGGAATCCGGGACAGGGGCTACAATGAGCAGTTCTTC,CASSSGIRDRGYNEQFF
TRBV7-9,-,TRBJ2-1,-,TGTGCAAGCAGGGATCAGGGGAACAATGAGCAGTTCTTC,CASRDQGNNEQFF
TRBV7-9,-,TRBJ2-2,-,TGTGCCAGCAGCTTTAGCGGGACAGGGAGCACCGGGGAGCTGTTTTTT,CASSFSGTGSTGELFF
TRBV7-9,-,TRBJ2-5,-,TGTGCCAGCAGCTCCCCCCACAGAGGGGTCGGGACCCAGTACTTC,CASSSPHRGVGTQYF